This T cell receptor (beta chain) comes out of a study of cytomegalovirus exposure and HLA in healthy donors. Whole-study context: Approximately 80 million unique TCRs, all from HLA-typed donors, were included in an early release of the data.

Study results and limitations: The authors confirmed in vitro that three CMV-associated chains were specific for CMV antigens. After further analysis at a later stage, some 15,000 TCR beta sequences were associated with HLA alleles at 0.05 false discovery rate.

Primers included in the PCR were 60 Vbeta and 13 Jbeta primers. Sequencing used immunoSEQ multiplex PCR; TCRdb keeps in-frame clones, though not all of them. The sample shows approximately 140,000 clones, roughly 80% of them seen only once. In the case of this clone: The target antigen is unknown.

Germline CDR1 reads SEHNR; CDR2 reads FQNEAQ (reference sequence). J was trimmed by 4 bases and V by 1 base; bases with no gene match: 3. The CDR3 has 14 residues. The chain carries TRBV7-9 and TRBJ1-2; 7 nucleotides match TRBD1. The sequencing input was PBMCs. The sequence derives from a woman aged 50 to 65 in good health and CMV-seronegative. The CDR3 loop is CASSLGTGLYGYTF. As DNA, the CDR3 is TGTGCCAGCAGCTTAGGGACAGGCCTCTATGGCTACACCTTC.